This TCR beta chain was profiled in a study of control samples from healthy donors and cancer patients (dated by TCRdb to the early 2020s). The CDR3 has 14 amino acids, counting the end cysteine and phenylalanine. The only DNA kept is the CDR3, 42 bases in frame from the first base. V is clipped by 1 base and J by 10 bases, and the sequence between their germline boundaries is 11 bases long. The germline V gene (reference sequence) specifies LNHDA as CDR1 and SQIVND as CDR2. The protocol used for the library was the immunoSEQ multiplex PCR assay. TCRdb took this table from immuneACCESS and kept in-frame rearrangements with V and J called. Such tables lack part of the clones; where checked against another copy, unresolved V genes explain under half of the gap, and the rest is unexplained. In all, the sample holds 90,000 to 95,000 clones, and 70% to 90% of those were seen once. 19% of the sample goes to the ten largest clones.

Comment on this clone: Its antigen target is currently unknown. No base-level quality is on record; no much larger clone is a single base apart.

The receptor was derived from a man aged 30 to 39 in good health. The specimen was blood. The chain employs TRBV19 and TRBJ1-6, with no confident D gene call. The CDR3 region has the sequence CASSIGASGSPLHF. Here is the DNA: TGTGCCAGTAGTATAGGGGCTTCGGGGTCACCCCTCCACTTT.